The rows below give T cell receptor beta chains drawn from one sample of a study of blood T cell repertoires in COVID-19. Libraries were prepared by immunoSEQ multiplex PCR; TCRdb keeps only in-frame clonotypes and omits some of them. Of approximately 300,000 clones detected, nearly 90% appear once; the ten largest clones hold approximately 5%. The sample consisted of PBMCs or T cells enriched from blood (not recorded which). These receptors all come from a woman aged 25 to 39 who had recovered from COVID-19. CDR3s include the opening cysteine and the closing phenylalanine or tryptophan. Fields, in order: V gene, J gene, D gene, clone size, CDR3 DNA, CDR3 protein. The D gene is left open where the match is weak. Clone size is shown for a subset of rows, as once, few, many or a class of expanded clone.

v_gene: TRBV19; j_gene: TRBJ1-5; d_gene: NA; abundance: few; CDR3nt: TGTGCCAGTAGTAAAGCTGCTCGGGGGATTCAGCCCCAGCATTTT; CDR3aa: CASSKAARGIQPQHF
v_gene: TRBV9; j_gene: TRBJ2-7; d_gene: NA; abundance: once; CDR3nt: TGTGCCAGCAGCGTAGGGACAACCCTCTACGAGCAGTACTTC; CDR3aa: CASSVGTTLYEQYF
v_gene: TRBV3-1/TRBV3-2; j_gene: TRBJ1-1; d_gene: NA; abundance: NA; CDR3nt: TGTGCCAGCAGCCGACTGACAGAAGTAGCTTTCTTT; CDR3aa: CASSRLTEVAFF
v_gene: TRBV5-4; j_gene: TRBJ2-5; d_gene: TRBD2; abundance: once; CDR3nt: TGTGCCAGCAGCTCGGGACTAGCGGGTCAAGAGACCCAGTACTTC; CDR3aa: CASSSGLAGQETQYF
v_gene: TRBV5-1; j_gene: TRBJ1-1; d_gene: TRBD1; abundance: NA; CDR3nt: TGCGCCAGCAGCCCCTACCGGGACAGGGTTCAAACTGAAGCTTTCTTT; CDR3aa: CASSPYRDRVQTEAFF
v_gene: TRBV9; j_gene: TRBJ1-4; d_gene: NA; abundance: NA; CDR3nt: TGTGCCAGCAGCGTTGACCCCCCGGGGGCAACTAATGAAAAACTGTTTTTT; CDR3aa: CASSVDPPGATNEKLFF
v_gene: TRBV12-3/TRBV12-4; j_gene: TRBJ2-1; d_gene: TRBD2; abundance: NA; CDR3nt: TGTGCCAGCACACCCGGGGGGGATGAGCAGTTCTTC; CDR3aa: CASTPGGDEQFF
v_gene: TRBV5-6; j_gene: TRBJ1-3; d_gene: NA; abundance: NA; CDR3nt: TGTGCCAGCAGCTTTCGGAATAGCGGTGGGGTATTAGGAAACACCATATATTTT; CDR3aa: CASSFRNSGGVLGNTIYF
v_gene: TRBV5-6; j_gene: TRBJ1-1; d_gene: NA; abundance: once; CDR3nt: TGTGCCAGCAGCTTGACCCGCGGCAGGAACACTGAAGCTTTCTTT; CDR3aa: CASSLTRGRNTEAFF
v_gene: TRBV10-3; j_gene: TRBJ2-1; d_gene: NA; abundance: NA; CDR3nt: TGTGCCATAGGGGCTTCCTACAATGAGCAGTTCTTC; CDR3aa: CAIGASYNEQFF
v_gene: TRBV19; j_gene: TRBJ1-5; d_gene: NA; abundance: NA; CDR3nt: TGTGCCAGTACCCGCGGGGATAGCAATCAGCCCCAGCATTTT; CDR3aa: CASTRGDSNQPQHF
v_gene: TRBV7-9; j_gene: TRBJ1-1; d_gene: TRBD1; abundance: NA; CDR3nt: TGTGCCAGCAGCCTACGGATGACCGGGACAGGGGGCCCGAACACTGAAGCTTTCTTT; CDR3aa: CASSLRMTGTGGPNTEAFF
v_gene: TRBV3-1/TRBV3-2; j_gene: TRBJ1-5; d_gene: TRBD1; abundance: NA; CDR3nt: TGTGCCAGCAGTCGAGTGGACAGGAATCACCCCCAGCATTTT; CDR3aa: CASSRVDRNHPQHF
v_gene: TRBV2; j_gene: TRBJ2-7; d_gene: NA; abundance: NA; CDR3nt: TGTGCCAGCAGTGAACAGGGGACACCCTACGAGCAGTACTTC; CDR3aa: CASSEQGTPYEQYF
v_gene: TRBV7-9; j_gene: TRBJ2-1; d_gene: NA; abundance: NA; CDR3nt: TGTGCCAGCAGCTTAGTCGTCCCGAGTGAGCAGTTCTTC; CDR3aa: CASSLVVPSEQFF
v_gene: TRBV5-5; j_gene: TRBJ1-2; d_gene: NA; abundance: NA; CDR3nt: TGTGCCAGCAGCGACCGGGGGTATGGCTACACCTTC; CDR3aa: CASSDRGYGYTF
v_gene: TRBV19; j_gene: TRBJ1-2; d_gene: NA; abundance: NA; CDR3nt: TGTGCCAGTAGTATCGCCGGTGGTGGCTACACCTTC; CDR3aa: CASSIAGGGYTF
v_gene: TRBV27; j_gene: TRBJ1-3; d_gene: TRBD1; abundance: NA; CDR3nt: TGTGCCAGCAGTACGGGACAGCGGAAGGACACCATATATTTT; CDR3aa: CASSTGQRKDTIYF
v_gene: TRBV27; j_gene: TRBJ1-1; d_gene: TRBD1; abundance: NA; CDR3nt: TGTGCCAGCAGTCCCCAAATCCCGACAGGGAAAACTGAAGCTTTCTTT; CDR3aa: CASSPQIPTGKTEAFF
v_gene: TRBV18; j_gene: TRBJ1-2; d_gene: TRBD1; abundance: NA; CDR3nt: TGTGCCAGCTCACTGGGACAGAACGTCTATGGCTACACCTTC; CDR3aa: CASSLGQNVYGYTF
v_gene: TRBV6-5; j_gene: TRBJ2-7; d_gene: TRBD2; abundance: once; CDR3nt: TGTGCCAGCAGGGCTAGCGGGGGGGGAGAGTACGAGCAGTACTTC; CDR3aa: CASRASGGGEYEQYF
v_gene: TRBV3-1/TRBV3-2; j_gene: TRBJ1-3; d_gene: NA; abundance: NA; CDR3nt: TGTGCCAGCAGCTCAAGGGGGGGCTCTGGAAACACCATATATTTT; CDR3aa: CASSSRGGSGNTIYF
v_gene: TRBV10-3; j_gene: TRBJ1-5; d_gene: TRBD1; abundance: NA; CDR3nt: TGTGCCATCGGTAGGACAGGGGATAGGGATCAGCCCCAGCATTTT; CDR3aa: CAIGRTGDRDQPQHF
v_gene: TRBV19; j_gene: TRBJ1-1; d_gene: TRBD1; abundance: NA; CDR3nt: TGTGCCAGTAGTGCGGACAGGGGGGGTTTCGCTGAAGCTTTCTTT; CDR3aa: CASSADRGGFAEAFF
v_gene: TRBV3-1/TRBV3-2; j_gene: TRBJ2-7; d_gene: TRBD2; abundance: NA; CDR3nt: TGTGCCAGCAGCCAAGCGGGGGGAGCGGCCGAGCAGTACTTC; CDR3aa: CASSQAGGAAEQYF
v_gene: TRBV5-1; j_gene: TRBJ1-1; d_gene: NA; abundance: few; CDR3nt: TGCGCCAGCACCTCGGGACAACCGAACACTGAAGCTTTCTTT; CDR3aa: CASTSGQPNTEAFF
v_gene: TRBV30; j_gene: TRBJ1-1; d_gene: NA; abundance: NA; CDR3nt: TGTGCCTGGAGTAACGACAAGAACACTGAAGCTTTCTTT; CDR3aa: CAWSNDKNTEAFF
v_gene: TRBV9; j_gene: TRBJ2-2; d_gene: NA; abundance: once; CDR3nt: TGTGCCAGCAGCGCCGATAGCGGAGCCGGGGAGCTGTTTTTT; CDR3aa: CASSADSGAGELFF
v_gene: TRBV7-8; j_gene: TRBJ1-5; d_gene: TRBD1; abundance: NA; CDR3nt: TGTGCCAGCAGCTTAGAACCAGAGGGACAGGGGGAGAACCAGCCCCAGCATTTT; CDR3aa: CASSLEPEGQGENQPQHF
v_gene: TRBV7-9; j_gene: TRBJ1-4; d_gene: NA; abundance: NA; CDR3nt: TGTGCCAGCAGCCGGCAGGGAAAGGATGAAAAACTGTTTTTT; CDR3aa: CASSRQGKDEKLFF
v_gene: TRBV9; j_gene: TRBJ2-7; d_gene: TRBD2; abundance: NA; CDR3nt: TGTGCCAGCAGCGTACTTGGGACTAATTCCTACGAGCAGTACTTC; CDR3aa: CASSVLGTNSYEQYF
v_gene: TRBV28; j_gene: TRBJ2-6; d_gene: NA; abundance: NA; CDR3nt: TGTGCCAGCAGTTGGCCCGGGGCCAACGTCCTGACTTTC; CDR3aa: CASSWPGANVLTF
v_gene: TRBV18; j_gene: TRBJ1-2; d_gene: NA; abundance: NA; CDR3nt: TGTGCCAGCTCACCGGAAGGGAGGGACTATGGCTACACCTTC; CDR3aa: CASSPEGRDYGYTF
v_gene: TRBV7-6; j_gene: TRBJ1-3; d_gene: NA; abundance: NA; CDR3nt: TGTGCCAGCAGCCTAGTCAGCGGCCTCACCTCTGGAAACACCATATATTTT; CDR3aa: CASSLVSGLTSGNTIYF
v_gene: TRBV30; j_gene: TRBJ1-2; d_gene: NA; abundance: once; CDR3nt: TGTGCCTGGAGTGCAGGGACTCATAACTATGGCTACACCTTC; CDR3aa: CAWSAGTHNYGYTF
v_gene: TRBV7-9; j_gene: TRBJ1-1; d_gene: TRBD1; abundance: NA; CDR3nt: TGTGCCAGCAGCTTCAACGACAGGGGTAGGACTGAAGCTTTCTTT; CDR3aa: CASSFNDRGRTEAFF
v_gene: TRBV10-2; j_gene: TRBJ2-7; d_gene: NA; abundance: NA; CDR3nt: TGCGCCAGCAGTGTTGCCCAGGCAGGGAACTCCTACGAGCAGTACTTC; CDR3aa: CASSVAQAGNSYEQYF
v_gene: TRBV3-1/TRBV3-2; j_gene: TRBJ1-6; d_gene: TRBD1; abundance: NA; CDR3nt: TGTGCCAGCAGCCAAGAGATTGGGACAGCCAATTCACCCCTCCACTTT; CDR3aa: CASSQEIGTANSPLHF
v_gene: TRBV6-6; j_gene: TRBJ2-7; d_gene: NA; abundance: NA; CDR3nt: TGTGCCACCACGCGGAACTCCTACGAGCAGTACTTC; CDR3aa: CATTRNSYEQYF
v_gene: TRBV28; j_gene: TRBJ2-1; d_gene: TRBD2; abundance: NA; CDR3nt: TGTGCCAGCAGGCCCACTAGCGCGAGCTCCTACAATGAGCAGTTCTTC; CDR3aa: CASRPTSASSYNEQFF
v_gene: TRBV4-2; j_gene: TRBJ2-7; d_gene: TRBD1; abundance: NA; CDR3nt: TGTGCCAGCAGCCAAGATGACGGGACAGCCTACGAGCAGTACTTC; CDR3aa: CASSQDDGTAYEQYF
v_gene: TRBV6-1; j_gene: TRBJ2-1; d_gene: NA; abundance: few; CDR3nt: TGTGCCAGCAGTGAAGCGTTCGGCGGTGAGCAGTTCTTC; CDR3aa: CASSEAFGGEQFF
v_gene: TRBV14; j_gene: TRBJ2-1; d_gene: NA; abundance: once; CDR3nt: TGTGCCAGCAGCCAAGTGGACTGGCTAGTAGAGCAGTTCTTC; CDR3aa: CASSQVDWLVEQFF
v_gene: TRBV7-2; j_gene: TRBJ2-7; d_gene: NA; abundance: NA; CDR3nt: TGTGCCAGCAGCTTAATAAACGGGGGACCGGGCGAGCAGTACTTC; CDR3aa: CASSLINGGPGEQYF